The following is a TCR beta chain sequence with its context. The data are from a study of blood T cell repertoires in COVID-19. Study details: Both acute and convalescent COVID-19 samples were obtained from the United States, Italy and Spain. Nucleic acid was either cDNA or gDNA, and it came from T cells, B-cell-depleted T cells, or PBMCs.

As handled by the study authors: The assay estimated nucleated cells by amplifying reference gene primers. The repertoire was sequenced with immunoSEQ multiplex PCR; TCRdb's copy has only in-frame clones and lacks some. V and J calls and clone size are given by that table; D and trimming were obtained from the DNA. Of around 160,000 clones in the sample, 80% to 90% are singletons; the top ten hold approximately 38%. In germline, CDR1 is LGHNA, CDR2 YNFKEQ. V lost 4 bases to trimming and J lost 4 bases, with 12 bases between them. The CDR3 contains 14 residues. V is TRBV4-2 and J is TRBJ2-3, with D possibly being TRBD1 (5 bases). The sequence was obtained from a human donor in a cohort sampled during active COVID-19. Material for sequencing was peripheral blood. The CDR3 reads CASSLVLGADTQYF. DNA of the CDR3: TGTGCCAGCAGCCTAGTCCTAGGGGCAGATACGCAGTATTTT.